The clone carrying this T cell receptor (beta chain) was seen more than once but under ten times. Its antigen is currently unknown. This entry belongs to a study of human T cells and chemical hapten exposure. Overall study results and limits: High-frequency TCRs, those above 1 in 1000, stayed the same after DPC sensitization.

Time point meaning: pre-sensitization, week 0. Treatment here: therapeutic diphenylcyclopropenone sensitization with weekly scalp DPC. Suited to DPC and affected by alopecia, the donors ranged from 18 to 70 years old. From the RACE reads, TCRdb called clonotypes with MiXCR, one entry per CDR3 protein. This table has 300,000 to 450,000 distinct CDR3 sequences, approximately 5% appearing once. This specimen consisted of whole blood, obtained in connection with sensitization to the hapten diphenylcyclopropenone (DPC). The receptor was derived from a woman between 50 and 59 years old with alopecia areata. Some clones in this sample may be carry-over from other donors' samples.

Written as DNA, the CDR3 is TGTGCCAGCAGTTACGGAGGGGGGCAGGGATTCAATGAGCAGTTCTTC. As protein: CASSYGGGQGFNEQFF. This chain links TRBV6-5 with TRBJ2-1; D assignment may be TRBD1 or TRBD2 (6 bases each). Germline loops: CDR1 MNHEY, CDR2 SVGAGI. The CDR3 spans 16 residues. The ends were cut back, 2 bases at V and 6 bases at J, with 17 bases in the middle.